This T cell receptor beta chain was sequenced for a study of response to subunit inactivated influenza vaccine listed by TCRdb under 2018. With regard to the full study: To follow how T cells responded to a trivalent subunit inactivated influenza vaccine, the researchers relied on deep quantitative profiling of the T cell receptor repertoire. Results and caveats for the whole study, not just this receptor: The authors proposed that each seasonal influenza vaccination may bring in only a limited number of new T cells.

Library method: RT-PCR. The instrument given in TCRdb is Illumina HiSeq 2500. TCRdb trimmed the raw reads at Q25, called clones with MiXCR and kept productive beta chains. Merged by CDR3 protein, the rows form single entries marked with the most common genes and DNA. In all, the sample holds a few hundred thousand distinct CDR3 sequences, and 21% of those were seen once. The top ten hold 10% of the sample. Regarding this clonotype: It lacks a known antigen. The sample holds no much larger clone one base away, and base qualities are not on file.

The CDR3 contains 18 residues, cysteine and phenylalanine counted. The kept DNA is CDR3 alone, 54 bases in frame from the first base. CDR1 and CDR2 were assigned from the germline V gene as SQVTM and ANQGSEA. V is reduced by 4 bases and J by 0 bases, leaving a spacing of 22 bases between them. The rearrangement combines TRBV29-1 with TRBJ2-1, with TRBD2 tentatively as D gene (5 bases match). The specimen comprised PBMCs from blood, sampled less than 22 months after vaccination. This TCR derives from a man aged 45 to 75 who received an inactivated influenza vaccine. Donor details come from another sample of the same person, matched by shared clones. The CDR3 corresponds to CSVGIVREAKGSYNEQFF. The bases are TGCAGCGTTGGAATAGTCCGGGAAGCCAAAGGCTCCTACAATGAGCAGTTCTTC.